This TCR beta chain was identified during a study of T cell repertoires in cytomegalovirus infection. About the research overall: Public TCR beta signatures marked donors with CMV infection and the matching HLA. Study conclusions and caveats: Using cumulative public TCR beta family frequency, the authors identified those who carried CMV together with the relevant HLA. In two of eight donors, the top clonotype was HLA-C-restricted CMV-specific.

TCRdb recomputed calls from the reads with MiXCR, one row per CDR3 protein. Among under 800,000 distinct CDR3 sequences, roughly 26% were seen once, and the ten largest hold 8%. The CDR3 is made up of 15 amino acids. V trimming: 2 bases; J trimming: 6 bases; junction bases outside the gene matches: 6. The germline V gene encodes CDR1 SEHNR and CDR2 FQNEAQ (reference sequence). In regard to this clonotype: Antigen specificity is unknown.

Material: CD8+ T cells from PBMCs. The chain recombines TRBV7-9 with TRBJ1-5; 8 bases fit TRBD1. The receptor's source is a human donor in good health (CMV status not recorded). Some clones in this sample may be carry-over from other donors' samples. Here the CDR3 reads CASSLTGTGLQPQHF. CDR3 nucleotides: TGTGCCAGCAGCTTAACGGGGACAGGCCTTCAGCCCCAGCATTTT.